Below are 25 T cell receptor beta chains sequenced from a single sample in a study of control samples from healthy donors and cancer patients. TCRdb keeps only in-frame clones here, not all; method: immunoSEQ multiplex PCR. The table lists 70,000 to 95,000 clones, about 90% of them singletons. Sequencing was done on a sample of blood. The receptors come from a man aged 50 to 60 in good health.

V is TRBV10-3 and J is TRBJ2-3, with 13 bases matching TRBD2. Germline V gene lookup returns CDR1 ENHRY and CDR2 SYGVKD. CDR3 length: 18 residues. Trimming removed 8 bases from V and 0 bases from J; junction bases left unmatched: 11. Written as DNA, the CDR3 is TGTGCCATCGCCACTAGCGGGAGGGCCGTTTCTAGCACAGATACGCAGTATTTT. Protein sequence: CAIATSGRAVSSTDTQYF.

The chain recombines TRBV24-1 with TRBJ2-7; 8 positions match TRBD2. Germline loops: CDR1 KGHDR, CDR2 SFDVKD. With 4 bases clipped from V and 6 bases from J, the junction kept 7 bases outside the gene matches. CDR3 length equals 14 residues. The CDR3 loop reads CATSEGLDFGEQYF. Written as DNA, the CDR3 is TGTGCCACCAGTGAGGGACTAGATTTTGGCGAGCAGTACTTC.

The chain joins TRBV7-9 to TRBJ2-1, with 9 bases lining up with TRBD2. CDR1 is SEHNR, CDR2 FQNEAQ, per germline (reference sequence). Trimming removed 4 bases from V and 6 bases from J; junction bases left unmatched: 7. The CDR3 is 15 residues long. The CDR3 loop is CASSSQRAGGNEQFF. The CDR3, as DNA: TGTGCCAGCAGCTCCCAGCGAGCGGGAGGCAATGAGCAGTTCTTC.

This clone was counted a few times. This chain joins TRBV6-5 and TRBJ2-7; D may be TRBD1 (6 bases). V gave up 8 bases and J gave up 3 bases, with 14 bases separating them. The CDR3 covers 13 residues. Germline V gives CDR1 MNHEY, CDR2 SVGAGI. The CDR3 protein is CASGTGHGYEQYF. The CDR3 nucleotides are TGTGCCAGCGGTACGGGACATGGCTACGAGCAGTACTTC.

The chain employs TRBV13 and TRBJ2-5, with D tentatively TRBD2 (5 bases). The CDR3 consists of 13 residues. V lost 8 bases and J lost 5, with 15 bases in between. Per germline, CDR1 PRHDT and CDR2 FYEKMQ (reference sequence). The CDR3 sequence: CASGRWEKETQYF. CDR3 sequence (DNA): TGTGCCAGCGGTAGGTGGGAGAAGGAGACCCAGTACTTC. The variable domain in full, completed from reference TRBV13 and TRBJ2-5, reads AAGVIQSPRHLIKEKRETATLKCYPIPRHDTVYWYQQGPGQDPQFLISFYEKMQSDKGSIPDRFSAQQFSDYHSELNMSSLELGDSALYFCASGRWEKETQYFGPGTRLLVL.

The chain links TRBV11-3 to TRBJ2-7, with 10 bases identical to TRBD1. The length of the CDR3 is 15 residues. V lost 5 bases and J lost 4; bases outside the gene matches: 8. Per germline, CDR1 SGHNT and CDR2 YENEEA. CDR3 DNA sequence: TGTGCCAGCAGCGGATTGACAGGGGGCGGGTACGAGCAGTACTTC. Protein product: CASSGLTGGGYEQYF.

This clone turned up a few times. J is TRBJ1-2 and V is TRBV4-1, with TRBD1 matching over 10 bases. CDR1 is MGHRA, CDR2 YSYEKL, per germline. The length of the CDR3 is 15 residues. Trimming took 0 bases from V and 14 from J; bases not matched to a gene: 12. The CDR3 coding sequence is TGCGCCAGCAGCCAAGATCAAGGACAGGGGGACGATTGTACCTTC. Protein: CASSQDQGQGDDCTF.

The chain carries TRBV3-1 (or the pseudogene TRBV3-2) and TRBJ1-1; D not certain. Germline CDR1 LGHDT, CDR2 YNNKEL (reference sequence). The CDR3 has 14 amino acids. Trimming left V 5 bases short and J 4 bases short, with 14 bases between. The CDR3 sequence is CASSSQVGGTEAFF. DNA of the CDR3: TGTGCCAGCAGCTCTCAGGTGGGCGGCACTGAAGCTTTCTTT.

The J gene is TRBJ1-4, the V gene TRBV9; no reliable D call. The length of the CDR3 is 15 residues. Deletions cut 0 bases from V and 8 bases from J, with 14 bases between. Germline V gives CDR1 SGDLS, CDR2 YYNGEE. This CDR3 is CASSVATRGGEKLFF. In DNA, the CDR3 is TGTGCCAGCAGCGTAGCTACACGGGGTGGCGAAAAACTGTTTTTT.

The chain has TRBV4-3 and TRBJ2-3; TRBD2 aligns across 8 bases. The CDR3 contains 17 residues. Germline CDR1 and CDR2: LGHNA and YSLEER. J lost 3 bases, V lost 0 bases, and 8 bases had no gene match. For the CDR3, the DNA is TGCGCCAGCAGCCAAGATTTCTCGGCTAGCGGGACAGATACGCAGTATTTT. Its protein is CASSQDFSASGTDTQYF.

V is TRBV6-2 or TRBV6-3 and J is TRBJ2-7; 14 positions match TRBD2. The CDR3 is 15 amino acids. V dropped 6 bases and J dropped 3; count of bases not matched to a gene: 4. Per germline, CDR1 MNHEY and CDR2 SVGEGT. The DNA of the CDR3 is TGTGCCAGCAGCCAGGGACTAGCGGGAGACTACGAGCAGTACTTC. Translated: CASSQGLAGDYEQYF.

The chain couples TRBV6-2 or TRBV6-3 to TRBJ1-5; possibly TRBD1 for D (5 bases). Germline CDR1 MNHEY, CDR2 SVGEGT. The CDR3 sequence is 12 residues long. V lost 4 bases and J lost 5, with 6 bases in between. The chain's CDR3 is CASSWGYQPQHF. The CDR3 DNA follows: TGTGCCAGCAGTTGGGGGTATCAGCCCCAGCATTTT.

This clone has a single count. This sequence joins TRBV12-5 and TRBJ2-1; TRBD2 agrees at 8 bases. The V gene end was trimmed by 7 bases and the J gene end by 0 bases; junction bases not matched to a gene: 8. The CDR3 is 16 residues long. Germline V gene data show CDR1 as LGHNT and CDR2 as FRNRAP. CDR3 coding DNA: TGTGCTAGTGCTAGACCCAGCGGGAGCTCCTACAATGAGCAGTTCTTC. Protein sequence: CASARPSGSSYNEQFF.

CDR3: CASSGTTVRGTGELFF. The CDR3 coding sequence is TGTGCCAGCAGCGGGACTACCGTTCGAGGCACCGGGGAGCTGTTTTTT. The chain links TRBV2 to TRBJ2-2; 7 nucleotides line up with TRBD2. Germline trimming cut 6 bases from V and 4 bases from J; bases unmatched to any gene: 11. The CDR3 has 16 amino acids. Germline V gives CDR1 SNHLY, CDR2 FYNNEI.

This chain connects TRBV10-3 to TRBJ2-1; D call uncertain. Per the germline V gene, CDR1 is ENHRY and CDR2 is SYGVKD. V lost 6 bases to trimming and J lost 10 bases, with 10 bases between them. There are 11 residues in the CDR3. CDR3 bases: TGTGCCATCAGGGGTGAGACGGAGCAGTTCTTC. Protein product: CAIRGETEQFF.

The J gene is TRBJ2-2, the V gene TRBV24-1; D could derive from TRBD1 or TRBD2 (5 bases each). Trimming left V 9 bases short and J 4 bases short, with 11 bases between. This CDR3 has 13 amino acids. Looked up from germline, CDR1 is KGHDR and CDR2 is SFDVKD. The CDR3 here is CATGTSSTGELFF. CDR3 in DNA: TGTGCCACCGGGACGTCGAGCACCGGGGAGCTGTTTTTT.

The DNA for the CDR3 is TGCGCCAGCAGCCAAGCCCTGACCGAGGGGTACGAGCAGTACTTC. It translates to CASSQALTEGYEQYF. V gene TRBV4-3 combines with J gene TRBJ2-7; D may be TRBD1 or TRBD2 (5 bases each). From germline, CDR1 is LGHNA and CDR2 YSLEER. The CDR3 loop spans 15 amino acids. V was shortened by 1 base and J by 4 bases, with 14 bases between the two germline ends.

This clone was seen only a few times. The CDR3 nucleotides read TGTGCCACCTCAACTAGCGGGGGGTCCTACGAGCAGTACGTC. Residues: CATSTSGGSYEQYV. The chain carries TRBV15 and TRBJ2-7, with TRBD2 matching over 12 bases. Per germline, CDR1 LNHNV and CDR2 YYDKDF (reference sequence). Losses at the gene ends were 8 bases for V and 1 base for J; bases not matched to a gene: 3. The CDR3 extends over 14 amino acids.

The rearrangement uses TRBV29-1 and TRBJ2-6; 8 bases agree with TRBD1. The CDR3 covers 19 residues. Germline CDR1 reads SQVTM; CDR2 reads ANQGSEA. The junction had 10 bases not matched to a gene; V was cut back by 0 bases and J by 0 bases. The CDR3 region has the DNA TGCAGCGTTGAAGATTACGTGCCAGGGGGCAGCTCTGGGGCCAACGTCCTGACTTTC. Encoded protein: CSVEDYVPGGSSGANVLTF.

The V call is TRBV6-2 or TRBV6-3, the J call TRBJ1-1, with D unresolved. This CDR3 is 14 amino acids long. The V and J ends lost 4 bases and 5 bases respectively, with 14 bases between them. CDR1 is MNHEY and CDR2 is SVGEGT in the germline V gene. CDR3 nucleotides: TGTGCCAGCAGTTCAGCAGCGAGTCGGACTGAAGCTTTCTTT. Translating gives CASSSAASRTEAFF.

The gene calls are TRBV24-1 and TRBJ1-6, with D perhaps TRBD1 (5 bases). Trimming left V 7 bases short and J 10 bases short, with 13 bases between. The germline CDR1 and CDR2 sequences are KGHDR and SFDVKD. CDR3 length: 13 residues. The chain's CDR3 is CATRGQGNSPLHF. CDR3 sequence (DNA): TGTGCCACCAGAGGCCAGGGAAACTCACCCCTCCACTTT.

Written as DNA, the CDR3 is TGTGCCAGCAGAGCCGGGACAGGGGACACTGAAGCTTTCTTT. Translated: CASRAGTGDTEAFF. The chain carries TRBV6-5 and TRBJ1-1; 10 nucleotides match TRBD1. V lost 6 bases and J lost 3; bases outside the gene matches: 4. Germline CDR1 and CDR2: MNHEY and SVGAGI. The CDR3 sequence is 14 residues long.

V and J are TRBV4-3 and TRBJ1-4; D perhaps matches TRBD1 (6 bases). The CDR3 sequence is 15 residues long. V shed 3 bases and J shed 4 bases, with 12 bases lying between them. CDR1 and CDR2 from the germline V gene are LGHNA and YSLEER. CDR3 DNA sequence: TGCGCCAGCAGCCAGGGGGACACAGATAATGAAAAACTGTTTTTT. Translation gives CASSQGDTDNEKLFF.

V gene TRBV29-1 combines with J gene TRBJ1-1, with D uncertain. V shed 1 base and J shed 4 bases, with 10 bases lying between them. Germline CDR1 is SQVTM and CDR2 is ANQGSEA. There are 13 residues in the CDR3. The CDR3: CSVEGQTGTEAFF. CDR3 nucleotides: TGCAGCGTTGAAGGGCAAACGGGCACTGAAGCTTTCTTT.

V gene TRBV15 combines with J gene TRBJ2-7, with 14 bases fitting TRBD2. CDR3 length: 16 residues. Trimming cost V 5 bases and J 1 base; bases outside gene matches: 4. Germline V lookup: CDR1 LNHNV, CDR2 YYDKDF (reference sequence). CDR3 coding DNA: TGTGCCACCAGCGGCAGGACTAGCGGGGGGTCCTACGAGCAGTACGTC. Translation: CATSGRTSGGSYEQYV.